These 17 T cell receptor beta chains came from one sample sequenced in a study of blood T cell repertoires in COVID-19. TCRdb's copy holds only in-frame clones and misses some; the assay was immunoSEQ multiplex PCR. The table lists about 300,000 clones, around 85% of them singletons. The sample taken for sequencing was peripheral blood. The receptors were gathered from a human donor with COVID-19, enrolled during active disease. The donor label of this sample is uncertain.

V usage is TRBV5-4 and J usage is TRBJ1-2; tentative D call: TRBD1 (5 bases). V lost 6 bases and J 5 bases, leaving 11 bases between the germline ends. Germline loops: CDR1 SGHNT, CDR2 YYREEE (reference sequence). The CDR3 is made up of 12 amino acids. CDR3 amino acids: CASKGFRYGYTF. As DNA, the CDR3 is TGTGCCAGCAAGGGGTTTCGGTATGGCTACACCTTC.

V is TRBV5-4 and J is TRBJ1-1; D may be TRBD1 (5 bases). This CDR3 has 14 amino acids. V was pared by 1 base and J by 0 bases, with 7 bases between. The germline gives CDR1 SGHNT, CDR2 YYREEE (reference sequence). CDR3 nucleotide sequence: TGTGCCAGCAGCTTGAGCAGGGTGAACACTGAAGCTTTCTTT. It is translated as CASSLSRVNTEAFF.

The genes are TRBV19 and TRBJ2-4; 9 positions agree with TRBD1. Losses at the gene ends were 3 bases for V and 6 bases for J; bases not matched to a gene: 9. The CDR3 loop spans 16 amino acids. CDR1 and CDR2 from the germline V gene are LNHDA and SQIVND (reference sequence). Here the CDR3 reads CASSMPDRGVGNIQYF. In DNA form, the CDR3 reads TGTGCCAGTAGTATGCCCGACAGGGGGGTCGGAAACATTCAGTACTTC.

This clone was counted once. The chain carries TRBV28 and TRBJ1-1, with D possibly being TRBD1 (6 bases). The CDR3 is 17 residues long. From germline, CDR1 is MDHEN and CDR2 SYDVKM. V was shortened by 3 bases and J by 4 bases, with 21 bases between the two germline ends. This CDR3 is CASSLPRGAYVGTEAFF. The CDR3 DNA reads TGTGCCAGCAGTTTGCCCAGGGGAGCCTATGTGGGCACTGAAGCTTTCTTT. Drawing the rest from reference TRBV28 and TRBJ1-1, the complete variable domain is DVKVTQSSRYLVKRTGEKVFLECVQDMDHENMFWYRQDPGLGLRLIYFSYDVKMKEKGDIPEGYSVSREKKERFSLILESASTNQTSMYLCASSLPRGAYVGTEAFFGQGTRLTVV.

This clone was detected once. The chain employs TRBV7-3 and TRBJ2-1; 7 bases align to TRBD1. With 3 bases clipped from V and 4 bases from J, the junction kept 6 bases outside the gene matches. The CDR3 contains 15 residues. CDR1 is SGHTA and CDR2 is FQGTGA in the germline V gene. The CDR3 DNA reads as TGTGCCAGCAGCTTGTCGCAGGGGGTTTACAATGAGCAGTTCTTC. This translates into CASSLSQGVYNEQFF.

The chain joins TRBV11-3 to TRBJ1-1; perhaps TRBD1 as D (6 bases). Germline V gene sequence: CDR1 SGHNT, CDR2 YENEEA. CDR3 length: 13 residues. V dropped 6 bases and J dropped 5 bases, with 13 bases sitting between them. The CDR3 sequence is CASRQGRQTEAFF. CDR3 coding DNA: TGTGCCAGCAGACAGGGTCGGCAGACTGAAGCTTTCTTT.

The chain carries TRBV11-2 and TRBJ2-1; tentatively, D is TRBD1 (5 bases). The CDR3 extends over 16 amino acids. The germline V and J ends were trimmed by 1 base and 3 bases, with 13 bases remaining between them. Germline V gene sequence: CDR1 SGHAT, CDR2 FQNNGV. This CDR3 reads CASSLVDSWGYNEQFF. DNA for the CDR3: TGTGCCAGCAGCTTAGTCGACAGCTGGGGCTACAATGAGCAGTTCTTC. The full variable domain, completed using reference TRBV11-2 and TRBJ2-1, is EAGVAQSPRYKIIEKRQSVAFWCNPISGHATLYWYQQILGQGPKLLIQFQNNGVVDDSQLPKDRFSAERLKGVDSTLKIQPAKLEDSAVYLCASSLVDSWGYNEQFFGPGTRLTVL.

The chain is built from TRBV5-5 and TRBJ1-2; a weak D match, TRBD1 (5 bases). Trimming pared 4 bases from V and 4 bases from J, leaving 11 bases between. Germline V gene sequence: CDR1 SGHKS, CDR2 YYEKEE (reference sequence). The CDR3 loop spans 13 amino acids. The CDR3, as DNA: TGTGCCAGCAGCCGGGACTTTCTCTATGGCTACACCTTC. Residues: CASSRDFLYGYTF.

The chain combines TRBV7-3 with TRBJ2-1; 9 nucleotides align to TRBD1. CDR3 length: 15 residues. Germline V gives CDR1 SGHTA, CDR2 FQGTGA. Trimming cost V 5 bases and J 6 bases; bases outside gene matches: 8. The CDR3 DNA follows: TGTGCCAGCAGCCCGGGACAGGGAAGTCTCAATGAGCAGTTCTTC. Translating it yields CASSPGQGSLNEQFF.

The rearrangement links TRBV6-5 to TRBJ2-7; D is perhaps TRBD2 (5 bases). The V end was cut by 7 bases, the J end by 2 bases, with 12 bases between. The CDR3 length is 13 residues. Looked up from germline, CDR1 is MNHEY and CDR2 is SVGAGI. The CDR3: CASKTDGTYEQYF. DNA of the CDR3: TGTGCCAGCAAAACGGACGGGACCTACGAGCAGTACTTC.

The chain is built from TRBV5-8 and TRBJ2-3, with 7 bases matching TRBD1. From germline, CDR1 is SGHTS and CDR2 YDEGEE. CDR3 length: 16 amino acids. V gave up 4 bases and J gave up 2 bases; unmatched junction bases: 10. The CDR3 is CASSPGRDRSTDTQYF. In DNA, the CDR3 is TGTGCCAGCAGCCCAGGACGGGACAGATCCACAGATACGCAGTATTTT.

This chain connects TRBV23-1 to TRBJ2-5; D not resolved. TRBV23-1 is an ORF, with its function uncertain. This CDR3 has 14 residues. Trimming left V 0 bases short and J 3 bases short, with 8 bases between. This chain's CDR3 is CASSQSSRKETQYF. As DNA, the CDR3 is TGCGCCAGCAGTCAATCGAGCAGGAAAGAGACCCAGTACTTC.

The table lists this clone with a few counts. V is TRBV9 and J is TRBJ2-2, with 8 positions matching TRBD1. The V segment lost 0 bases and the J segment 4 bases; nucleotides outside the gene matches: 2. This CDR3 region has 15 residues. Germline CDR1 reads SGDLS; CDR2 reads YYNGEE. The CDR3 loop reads CASSVGTGLTGELFF. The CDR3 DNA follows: TGTGCCAGCAGCGTAGGGACAGGGCTCACCGGGGAGCTGTTTTTT.

CDR3 in amino acids: CASSDRTGANTEAFF. The CDR3 DNA is TGTGCCAGCAGCGATCGGACAGGGGCGAACACTGAAGCTTTCTTT. The chain couples TRBV9 to TRBJ1-1; 9 nucleotides agree with TRBD1. The germline V gene encodes CDR1 SGDLS and CDR2 YYNGEE. The V segment lost 3 bases and the J segment 1 base; nucleotides outside the gene matches: 4. The CDR3 totals 15 residues.

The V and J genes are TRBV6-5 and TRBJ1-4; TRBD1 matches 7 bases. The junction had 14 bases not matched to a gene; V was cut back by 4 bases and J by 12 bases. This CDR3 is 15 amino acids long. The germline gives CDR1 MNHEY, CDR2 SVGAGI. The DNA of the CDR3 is TGTGCCAGCAGTTCACCGACAGGGATCGGGTCAGAACTGTTTTTT. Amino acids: CASSSPTGIGSELFF.

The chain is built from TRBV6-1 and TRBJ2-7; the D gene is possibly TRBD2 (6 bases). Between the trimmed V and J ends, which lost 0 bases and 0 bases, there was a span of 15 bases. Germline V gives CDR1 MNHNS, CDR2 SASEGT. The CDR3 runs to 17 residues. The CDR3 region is CASSEAGGGRYSYEQYF. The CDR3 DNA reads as TGTGCCAGCAGTGAAGCAGGTGGAGGGCGGTACTCCTACGAGCAGTACTTC.

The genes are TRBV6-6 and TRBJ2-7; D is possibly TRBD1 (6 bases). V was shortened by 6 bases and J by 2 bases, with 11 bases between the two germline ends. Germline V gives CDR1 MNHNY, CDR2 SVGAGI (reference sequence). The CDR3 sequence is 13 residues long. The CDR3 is CASSRQETYEQYF. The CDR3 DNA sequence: TGTGCCAGCAGCCGACAGGAAACCTACGAGCAGTACTTC.